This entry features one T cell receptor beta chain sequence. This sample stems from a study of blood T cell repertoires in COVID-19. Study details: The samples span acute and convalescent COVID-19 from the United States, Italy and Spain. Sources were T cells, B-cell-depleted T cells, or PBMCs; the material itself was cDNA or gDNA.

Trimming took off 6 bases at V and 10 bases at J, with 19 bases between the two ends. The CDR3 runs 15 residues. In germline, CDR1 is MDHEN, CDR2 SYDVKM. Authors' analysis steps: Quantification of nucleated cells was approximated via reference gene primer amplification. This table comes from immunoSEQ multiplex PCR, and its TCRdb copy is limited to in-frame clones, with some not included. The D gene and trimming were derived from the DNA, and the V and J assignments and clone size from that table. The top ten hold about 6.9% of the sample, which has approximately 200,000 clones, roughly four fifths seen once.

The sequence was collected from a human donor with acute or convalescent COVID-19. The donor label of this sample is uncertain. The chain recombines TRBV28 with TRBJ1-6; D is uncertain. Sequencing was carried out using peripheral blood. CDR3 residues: CASSIRGTFASPLHF. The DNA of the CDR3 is TGTGCCAGCAGCATCCGGGGAACATTCGCCTCACCCCTCCACTTT.